The 18 T cell receptor beta chains below all came from one sample that was sequenced in a study of follicular helper T cells after annual influenza vaccination. This sample's time point: 2014-2015 season, 7 days after vaccination. The assay was immunoSEQ multiplex PCR, and TCRdb's table has in-frame clones only and misses some. The sample has 15,000 or so clones, approximately 84% seen once; the top ten hold roughly 1.3%. The sequences come from CXCR5+ CD38- circulating T follicular helper cells from blood, collected 7 days after influenza vaccination. This sample's subset: circulating Tfh, non-naive CD4+CXCR5+PD-1+ (ICOS+CD38+ or ICOS-CD38-). The receptor set was obtained from an adult who received the influenza vaccine.

The chain employs TRBV6-4 and TRBJ2-2, with D perhaps TRBD2 (6 bases). The CDR3 extends over 14 amino acids. Germline CDR1 and CDR2: MRHNA and SNTAGT. The V gene lost 8 bases and the J gene lost 5 bases, with 15 bases spanning the gap. The CDR3 reads CASGGTPGTGELFF. CDR3 DNA: TGTGCCAGCGGAGGGACCCCCGGGACCGGGGAGCTGTTTTTT.

The V gene is TRBV5-1, the J gene TRBJ2-5, with 8 nucleotides matching TRBD1. The J call may be incorrect, as the DNA end agrees better with TRBJ2-7. This CDR3 is 15 amino acids long. The germline V gene encodes CDR1 SGHRS and CDR2 YFSETQ. The CDR3 DNA reads TGCGCCAGCAGCTTGGGGGACAGGCCCCTGGACGAGCAGTACTTC. Translated: CASSLGDRPLDEQYF.

The rearrangement links TRBV2 to TRBJ1-1; no clear D gene. CDR1 is SNHLY, CDR2 FYNNEI, per germline. This CDR3 has 13 residues. Trimming pared 5 bases from V and 3 bases from J, leaving 10 bases between. The DNA for the CDR3 is TGTGCCAGCAGTTCCGAGATATACACTGAAGCTTTCTTT. Its protein is CASSSEIYTEAFF.

The CDR3 DNA reads as TGCGCCAGCAGCTTGACAGGGTCAGATTCACCCCTCCACTTT. Its translation is CASSLTGSDSPLHF. This chain joins TRBV5-1 and TRBJ1-6, with D perhaps matching TRBD1 (6 bases). This CDR3 contains 14 residues. V gave up 1 base and J gave up 8 bases, with 10 bases separating them. CDR1 and CDR2 from the germline V gene are SGHRS and YFSETQ.

The rearrangement links TRBV4-2 to TRBJ1-2; no clear D gene. The germline V gene has CDR1 LGHNA and CDR2 YNFKEQ. V lost 0 bases to trimming and J lost 7 bases, with 15 bases between them. The CDR3 contains 15 residues. The CDR3 sequence: CASSQDFPGDFGYTF. As DNA, the CDR3 is TGTGCCAGCAGCCAAGATTTTCCTGGCGACTTTGGCTACACCTTC.

V usage is TRBV7-6 and J usage is TRBJ1-1; D is perhaps TRBD1 (6 bases). Trimming shortened V by 6 bases and J by 4 bases, and 21 bases separated the two germline ends. This CDR3 region has 16 residues. Per germline, CDR1 SGHVS and CDR2 FNYEAQ. The CDR3 here is CASSPLPSGGPTEAFF. For the CDR3, the DNA is TGTGCCAGCAGTCCCCTCCCGAGCGGGGGGCCCACTGAAGCTTTCTTT. Supplemented by reference TRBV7-6 and TRBJ1-1, the full variable domain reads GAGVSQSPRYKVTKRGQDVALRCDPISGHVSLYWYRQALGQGPEFLTYFNYEAQQDKSGLPNDRFSAERPEGSISTLTIQRTEQRDSAMYRCASSPLPSGGPTEAFFGQGTRLTVV.

The chain combines TRBV19 with TRBJ2-4; 9 bases map to TRBD1. V lost 5 bases, J lost 6 bases, and 11 bases stayed unmatched. This CDR3 is built from 16 residues. Per germline, CDR1 LNHDA and CDR2 SQIVND (reference sequence). The CDR3: CASSPLGLDRGNIQYF. CDR3 sequence (DNA): TGTGCCAGTAGTCCCTTGGGGTTGGACAGGGGAAACATTCAGTACTTC.

The sample holds a few counts of this clone. The gene calls are TRBV6-6 and TRBJ1-3, with 10 bases matching TRBD1. Germline V gives CDR1 MNHNY, CDR2 SVGAGI (reference sequence). V lost 2 bases and J lost 4; bases outside the gene matches: 5. CDR3 length: 16 residues. The CDR3 loop reads CASSYGPGQGGNTIYF. The CDR3 DNA reads TGTGCCAGCAGTTACGGTCCGGGACAGGGGGGAAACACCATATATTTT.

V is TRBV9 and J is TRBJ2-7, with 8 bases that match TRBD2. CDR1 is SGDLS and CDR2 is YYNGEE in the germline V gene. V was clipped by 0 bases and J by 4 bases; unmatched bases: 6. The CDR3 has 15 amino acids. The CDR3 coding sequence is TGTGCCAGCAGCGTAGAGGCTAGCGGGTGGTACGAGCAGTACTTC. This translates into CASSVEASGWYEQYF.

The chain joins TRBV10-2 to TRBJ1-5; D is uncertain. Germline V gene lookup returns CDR1 WSHSY and CDR2 SAAADI. The CDR3 has 15 residues. Trimming pared 0 bases from V and 2 bases from J, leaving 8 bases between. The CDR3 region is CASSESREGNQPQHF. The CDR3 coding sequence is TGCGCCAGCAGTGAGTCCCGGGAAGGCAATCAGCCCCAGCATTTT.

This clone showed up just once. This rearrangement joins TRBV6-5 to TRBJ2-1; possibly TRBD2 for D (6 bases). The CDR3 has 15 residues. The germline gives CDR1 MNHEY, CDR2 SVGAGI. The V end lost 0 bases, the J end lost 9 bases, and 15 bases lay between the germline ends. The CDR3 DNA reads TGTGCCAGCAGTTACTCGATATCTAGCGAAAGTGAGCAGTTCTTC. It specifies CASSYSISSESEQFF.

The J gene is TRBJ1-5, the V gene TRBV28; the D gene is possibly TRBD1 (6 bases). Germline loops: CDR1 MDHEN, CDR2 SYDVKM. The CDR3 consists of 12 residues. V was clipped by 6 bases and J by 9 bases, with 12 bases between them. CDR3 coding DNA: TGTGCCAGCAGGGCAGGGGAGCTGCCCCAGCATTTT. Translated: CASRAGELPQHF.

The chain uses TRBV19 and TRBJ2-2; a possible D gene is TRBD1 (5 bases). The ends were cut back, 5 bases at V and 4 bases at J, with 14 bases in the middle. The germline CDR1 and CDR2 sequences are LNHDA and SQIVND (reference sequence). The CDR3 is 15 amino acids. Here the CDR3 DNA reads TGTGCCAGTAGTCTCTCCAGGGTGACCACCGGGGAGCTGTTTTTT. The encoded protein is CASSLSRVTTGELFF.

There are a few counts of this clone. The V and J genes are TRBV2 and TRBJ1-5; 9 bases are shared with TRBD1. The CDR3 runs to 14 residues. Trimming removed 6 bases from V and 12 bases from J; junction bases left unmatched: 12. Germline lookup yields CDR1 SNHLY and CDR2 FYNNEI. CDR3 bases: TGTGCCAGCAGGGCGACAGGGGGAGTTGCGGGCCAGCATTTT. This encodes CASRATGGVAGQHF. Supplemented by reference TRBV2 and TRBJ1-5, the full variable domain reads EPEVTQTPSHQVTQMGQEVILRCVPISNHLYFYWYRQILGQKVEFLVSFYNNEISEKSEIFDDQFSVERPDGSNFTLKIRSTKLEDSAMYFCASRATGGVAGQHFGDGTRLSIL.

The V gene is TRBV7-9, the J gene TRBJ2-3; 14 bases are a match to TRBD2. This CDR3 has 18 residues. Trimming at V came to 2 bases and at J to 4 bases, leaving 8 bases not matched to a gene. Looked up from germline, CDR1 is SEHNR and CDR2 is FQNEAQ (reference sequence). The CDR3 protein is CASSLRPPGLAGADTQYF. CDR3 coding DNA: TGTGCCAGCAGCTTACGTCCTCCGGGACTAGCGGGAGCAGATACGCAGTATTTT.

This clone was counted between two and nine times. The chain employs TRBV10-3 and TRBJ2-6, with 10 positions matching TRBD1. Unmatched junction bases numbered 7, after V lost 7 bases and J lost 4 bases. The CDR3 runs 16 residues. Germline CDR1 and CDR2: ENHRY and SYGVKD. The CDR3 is CAIKGTGASGANVLTF. The CDR3 DNA reads as TGTGCCATCAAAGGGACAGGGGCTTCAGGGGCCAACGTCCTGACTTTC.

V is TRBV28 and J is TRBJ2-4, with D tentatively TRBD2 (6 bases). Germline values: CDR1 MDHEN, CDR2 SYDVKM. The CDR3 has 13 amino acids. V was trimmed by 7 bases and J by 9 bases, leaving 16 bases between them. The CDR3 reads CASTAGTQGIQYF. CDR3 nucleotide sequence: TGTGCCAGCACTGCCGGGACTCAGGGCATTCAGTACTTC.

Only one count was recorded for this clone. The V call is TRBV18, the J call TRBJ1-5; 7 bases are a match to TRBD1. Germline V lookup: CDR1 KGHSH, CDR2 LQKENI. The V and J ends lost 8 bases and 5 bases, in that order; junction bases with no gene match: 6. The CDR3 is 13 residues long. The CDR3 is CASADRADQPQHF. CDR3 coding DNA: TGTGCCAGCGCCGACAGGGCGGATCAGCCCCAGCATTTT.